The 5 T cell receptor beta chains in this list originate from one sample, sequenced in a study of blood T cell repertoires in COVID-19. The table came from immunoSEQ multiplex PCR; TCRdb's copy has only in-frame clones and leaves some out. The data contain over 120,000 clones, approximately 80% of them singletons. The sample was peripheral blood. These receptors all come from a woman older than 75 with active or convalescent COVID-19.

This chain links TRBV7-3 with TRBJ2-5; 8 bases fit TRBD2. Germline lookup yields CDR1 SGHTA and CDR2 FQGTGA. This CDR3 is built from 14 residues. J lost 5 bases, V lost 4 bases, and 6 bases had no gene match. This CDR3 reads CASSYGTRDETQYF. In DNA, the CDR3 is TGTGCCAGCAGCTATGGGACTAGGGATGAGACCCAGTACTTC.

This clone was observed a handful of times. The gene calls are TRBV18 and TRBJ1-1; a possible D gene is TRBD1 (5 bases). The CDR3 extends over 13 amino acids. V gave up 4 bases and J gave up 8 bases, with 14 bases separating them. Germline CDR1 KGHSH, CDR2 LQKENI. The CDR3 DNA follows: TGTGCCAGCTCACGGGACTTAAAGTTGGAAGCTTTCTTT. Amino acids: CASSRDLKLEAFF.

J is TRBJ1-5 and V is TRBV28; possible D gene TRBD1, 6 bases. From germline, CDR1 is MDHEN and CDR2 SYDVKM. The CDR3 extends over 17 amino acids. V was clipped by 0 bases and J by 1 base, with 13 bases between them. CDR3 residues: CASSLWVGGPSNQPQHF. Written as DNA, the CDR3 is TGTGCCAGCAGTTTATGGGTCGGGGGGCCAAGCAATCAGCCCCAGCATTTT.

The rearrangement uses TRBV28 and TRBJ1-1; 9 bases agree with TRBD1. This CDR3 contains 13 residues. Germline V CDR1 and CDR2: MDHEN, SYDVKM. With V trimmed by 5 bases and J by 10 bases, 8 bases remained unmatched. The CDR3 here is CASSPPGTGRAFF. The CDR3 DNA reads TGTGCCAGCAGTCCACCGGGGACAGGGAGAGCTTTCTTT.

This clone was found a few times. The chain recombines TRBV3-1 (or the pseudogene TRBV3-2) with TRBJ1-2; possible D gene TRBD1, 5 bases. Looked up from germline, CDR1 is LGHDT and CDR2 is YNNKEL (reference sequence). Trimming stripped 0 bases from V and 0 bases from J, with 11 bases between. The CDR3 runs 16 residues. The CDR3 DNA reads as TGTGCCAGCAGCCAAGATCAAACCAGGGCTAACTATGGCTACACCTTC. It translates to CASSQDQTRANYGYTF.